The 30 T cell receptor beta chains below were found in one sample sequenced in a study of CD8+ T cells in alopecia areata. Reverse transcribed after extraction, RNA yielded cDNA as the sequencing template. Using immunoSEQ multiplex PCR, the repertoire was profiled, and TCRdb retains in-frame clones only, with some absent. In the table there are fewer than 250,000 clones, over 40% of which are singletons. The treatment denotes: oral pan-JAK inhibitor, 5-10 mg twice daily. Sequenced material: CD4+ T cells sorted from blood, taken at approximately week 36, from a patient treated with tofacitinib. These receptor sequences come from a human donor with alopecia areata.

Only a few counts were recorded for this clone. J is TRBJ2-7 and V is TRBV28; D is perhaps TRBD1 (6 bases). Trimming left V 5 bases short and J 1 base short, with 6 bases between. Germline CDR1 MDHEN, CDR2 SYDVKM. CDR3 length: 12 amino acids. The CDR3: CASSQGSYEQYF. In DNA, the CDR3 is TGTGCCAGCAGTCAGGGGTCCTACGAGCAGTACTTC.

J is TRBJ2-5 and V is TRBV5-8; D remains ambiguous. Germline-derived CDR1 and CDR2 are SGHTS and YDEGEE. This CDR3 is 12 amino acids long. The V end was cut by 7 bases, the J end by 3 bases, with 10 bases between. The DNA of the CDR3 is TGTGCCAGCCGGGCCCCAAAAGAGACCCAGTACTTC. Amino acids: CASRAPKETQYF.

This clone turned up a few times. DNA for the CDR3: TGTGCCAGCAGCTTCAAGGGGCTCCTCCCCGAGCAGTACTTC. It translates to CASSFKGLLPEQYF. The V and J genes are TRBV5-6 and TRBJ2-7; perhaps TRBD1 as D (5 bases). From germline, CDR1 is SGHDT and CDR2 YYEEEE. V gave up 2 bases and J gave up 6 bases, with 15 bases separating them. The CDR3 covers 14 residues. Full variable domain (missing parts from reference TRBV5-6 and TRBJ2-7): DAGVTQSPTHLIKTRGQQVTLRCSPKSGHDTVSWYQQALGQGPQFIFQYYEEEERQRGNFPDRFSGHQFPNYSSELNVNALLLGDSALYLCASSFKGLLPEQYFGPGTRLTVT.

This clone was seen a few times. The chain has TRBV20-1 and TRBJ2-5; D unresolved. Trimming shortened V by 1 base and J by 7 bases, and 7 bases separated the two germline ends. Looked up from germline, CDR1 is DFQATT and CDR2 is SNEGSKA (reference sequence). This CDR3 comprises 11 residues. CDR3 sequence (DNA): TGCAGTGCTAGAGCTTTGGGGACCCAGTACTTC. The encoded protein is CSARALGTQYF.

This clone appeared a few times. The V gene is TRBV5-1, the J gene TRBJ2-7; tentatively, D is TRBD2 (6 bases). Germline-derived CDR1 and CDR2 are SGHRS and YFSETQ. The germline V and J ends were trimmed by 3 bases and 0 bases, with 13 bases remaining between them. The CDR3 covers 15 residues. The CDR3 here is CASSSGGALSYEQYF. CDR3 DNA sequence: TGCGCCAGCAGCTCCGGAGGGGCGCTCTCCTACGAGCAGTACTTC. Full variable domain (remainder filled in from reference TRBV5-1 and TRBJ2-7): KAGVTQTPRYLIKTRGQQVTLSCSPISGHRSVSWYQQTPGQGLQFLFEYFSETQRNKGNFPGRFSGRQFSNSRSEMNVSTLELGDSALYLCASSSGGALSYEQYFGPGTRLTVT.

Only a few counts were recorded for this clone. This chain joins TRBV7-8 and TRBJ2-2; 7 bases fit TRBD1. Trimming removed 5 bases from V and 6 bases from J; junction bases left unmatched: 3. The V gene's germline CDR1 is SGHVS and CDR2 FQNEAQ. CDR3 length: 13 amino acids. CDR3: CASSTGTAGELFF. The CDR3 nucleotides read TGTGCCAGCAGCACCGGGACAGCCGGGGAGCTGTTTTTT. The variable domain in full, completed from reference TRBV7-8 and TRBJ2-2, reads GAGVSQSPRYKVAKRGQDVALRCDPISGHVSLFWYQQALGQGPEFLTYFQNEAQLDKSGLPSDRFFAERPEGSVSTLKIQRTQQEDSAVYLCASSTGTAGELFFGEGSRLTVL.

This clone was observed a few times. The chain is built from TRBV7-2 and TRBJ2-1; D remains unclear. Per the germline V gene, CDR1 is SGHTA and CDR2 is FQGNSA. V lost 6 bases and J lost 0, with 15 bases in between. CDR3 length equals 16 residues. In nucleotides, the CDR3 is TGTGCCAGCAGATTTGGGTTGGGAAACTCCTACAATGAGCAGTTCTTC. This sequence encodes CASRFGLGNSYNEQFF.

This chain links TRBV9 with TRBJ2-4; D gene unclear. The CDR3 loop spans 14 amino acids. Germline V CDR1 and CDR2: SGDLS, YYNGEE. Deletions cut 4 bases from V and 8 bases from J, with 16 bases between. As DNA, the CDR3 is TGTGCCAGCAGCCTAGGATTCTCTGAGGACATTCAGTACTTC. Encoded protein: CASSLGFSEDIQYF.

In this sample, this clone turned up a few times. V gene TRBV4-1 combines with J gene TRBJ2-4; D not certain. The V and J ends lost 0 bases and 0 bases respectively, with 9 bases between them. Per germline, CDR1 MGHRA and CDR2 YSYEKL. This CDR3 has 16 amino acids. CDR3 in amino acids: CASSQEAILAKNIQYF. CDR3 DNA sequence: TGCGCCAGCAGCCAAGAAGCGATACTAGCCAAAAACATTCAGTACTTC.

This clone was detected only a few times. The genes are TRBV29-1 and TRBJ1-2, with TRBD1 matching 8 bases. This CDR3 comprises 13 residues. Germline assignment: CDR1 SQVTM and CDR2 ANQGSEA. The V and J ends lost 4 bases and 0 bases, in that order; junction bases with no gene match: 1. The CDR3 bases are TGCAGCGTTGGGGACAGGCCTAACTATGGCTACACCTTC. Its protein product is CSVGDRPNYGYTF.

Note on this clone: In the same sample, other DNA sequences code for this CDR3. The chain links TRBV9 to TRBJ2-3, with 10 bases identical to TRBD2. Per the germline V gene, CDR1 is SGDLS and CDR2 is YYNGEE. Trimming cost V 1 base and J 1 base; bases outside gene matches: 0. CDR3 length: 15 amino acids. CDR3 sequence reads: CASSVLAGGTDTQYF. The CDR3 DNA reads as TGTGCCAGCAGCGTACTAGCGGGAGGCACAGATACGCAGTATTTT. Using reference TRBV9 and TRBJ2-3 for the parts outside the CDR3, the full variable domain is DSGVTQTPKHLITATGQRVTLRCSPRSGDLSVYWYQQSLDQGLQFLIQYYNGEERAKGNILERFSAQQFPDLHSELNLSSLELGDSALYFCASSVLAGGTDTQYFGPGTRLTVL.

The table lists this clone with a few counts. The genes are TRBV11-2 and TRBJ2-1, with 10 bases matching TRBD1. The germline V gene encodes CDR1 SGHAT and CDR2 FQNNGV. V was clipped by 5 bases and J by 15 bases; unmatched bases: 7. This CDR3 has 12 residues. The CDR3 here is CASSPTRDRGFF. The CDR3 bases are TGTGCCAGCAGCCCCACCCGGGACAGGGGGTTCTTC.

This clone was detected only a few times. The chain combines TRBV4-3 with TRBJ2-3; TRBD2 aligns across 9 bases. Germline V gene lookup returns CDR1 LGHNA and CDR2 YSLEER. This CDR3 region has 16 residues. V shed 3 bases and J 7 bases; nucleotides not matched to a gene: 11. The DNA for the CDR3 is TGCGCCAGCAGCCAGGGGTCGGCGGGAGGGAGGCATACGCAGTATTTT. It translates to CASSQGSAGGRHTQYF.

Of note for this clone: The junction differs from germline at one of its ends, possibly a read error. The rearrangement uses TRBV29-1 and TRBJ2-5; D gene uncertain. From germline, CDR1 is SQVTM and CDR2 ANQGSEA. The CDR3 has 13 amino acids. Here the CDR3 DNA reads TGCAGCGTTGAAGATAGGCGGCAAGGGACCCAGTACTTC. Translating it yields CSVEDRRQGTQYF.

V and J are TRBV11-1 and TRBJ1-2; possible D gene TRBD1, 6 bases. Germline V CDR1 and CDR2: SGHAT, FQDESV (reference sequence). This CDR3 comprises 14 residues. V was cut by 5 bases and J by 3 bases, with 13 bases left in between. CDR3 amino acids: CASSKGDPDYGYTF. The CDR3 region has the DNA TGTGCCAGCAGCAAGGGGGATCCCGACTATGGCTACACCTTC.

This clone was counted only a few times. This rearrangement joins TRBV7-9 to TRBJ2-7; the D is unclear. Germline CDR1 reads SEHNR; CDR2 reads FQNEAQ (reference sequence). The CDR3 is 13 amino acids. V gave up 0 bases and J gave up 5 bases, with 8 bases separating them. The DNA of the CDR3 is TGTGCCAGCAGCTTAGCAGGGCGCGACGAGCAGTACTTC. It encodes CASSLAGRDEQYF.

This rearrangement joins TRBV2 to TRBJ2-3; 9 bases match TRBD2. CDR3 size: 17 residues. V gave up 4 bases and J gave up 6 bases; unmatched junction bases: 14. From germline, CDR1 is SNHLY and CDR2 FYNNEI. The CDR3 bases are TGTGCCAGCAGTGCCAAGCGGGGGGACCATAACTTTGATACGCAGTATTTT. Protein sequence: CASSAKRGDHNFDTQYF.

A few counts support this clone. The gene calls are TRBV5-1 and TRBJ2-1; D gene uncertain. Per germline, CDR1 SGHRS and CDR2 YFSETQ. The CDR3 consists of 14 residues. With 4 bases removed from V and 5 bases from J, the gap between germline ends came to 13 bases. The CDR3 sequence: CASSPVVSDNEQFF. For the CDR3, the DNA is TGCGCCAGCAGCCCAGTTGTCAGCGACAATGAGCAGTTCTTC.

This clone turned up a few times. The chain employs TRBV29-1 and TRBJ2-6; the D is unclear. CDR1 is SQVTM, CDR2 ANQGSEA, per germline. Trimming cost V 1 base and J 1 base, with 14 bases left between them. CDR3 length equals 17 residues. The CDR3 region has the DNA TGCAGCGTTGAAGGCACTCGACCCACTTCTGGGGCCAACGTCCTGACTTTC. This translates into CSVEGTRPTSGANVLTF.

The chain uses TRBV9 and TRBJ2-5; D perhaps matches TRBD2 (6 bases). Between the trimmed V and J ends, which lost 0 bases and 1 base, there was a span of 10 bases. Germline assignment: CDR1 SGDLS and CDR2 YYNGEE. The CDR3 runs to 15 residues. CDR3 amino acids: CASSVDIAVQETQYF. The CDR3 nucleotides read TGTGCCAGCAGCGTAGATATAGCGGTCCAAGAGACCCAGTACTTC. Combining the CDR3 with reference TRBV9 and TRBJ2-5 gives the whole variable domain DSGVTQTPKHLITATGQRVTLRCSPRSGDLSVYWYQQSLDQGLQFLIQYYNGEERAKGNILERFSAQQFPDLHSELNLSSLELGDSALYFCASSVDIAVQETQYFGPGTRLLVL.

The chain combines TRBV30 with TRBJ1-5; a weak D match, TRBD1 (5 bases). With 0 bases removed from V and 2 bases from J, the gap between germline ends came to 14 bases. Germline V lookup: CDR1 GTSNPN, CDR2 SVGIG (reference sequence). There are 16 residues in the CDR3. CDR3 DNA: TGTGCCTGGAGTGTAGGGAGCGGGGGTGGCAATCAGCCCCAGCATTTT. Amino acid sequence: CAWSVGSGGGNQPQHF.

This clone was seen only a few times. J is TRBJ1-5 and V is TRBV29-1; no clear D. The length of the CDR3 is 13 residues. The germline V gene has CDR1 SQVTM and CDR2 ANQGSEA. With 1 base removed from V and 4 bases from J, the gap between germline ends came to 8 bases. The CDR3 region has the DNA TGCAGCGTTGAAGGGTCACCAAATCAGCCCCAGCATTTT. Encoded protein: CSVEGSPNQPQHF.

Points on this clone: Germline is not matched at one junction end, which may reflect a read error. The J gene is TRBJ2-7, the V gene TRBV7-7; a weak D match, TRBD2 (6 bases). Per the germline V gene, CDR1 is SSHAT and CDR2 is FNYEAQ (reference sequence). The CDR3 length is 14 residues. In DNA form, the CDR3 reads TGTGCTAGCAGCCGACTCCGGGGGTCGAGGGAGCAGTACTTC. This sequence encodes CASSRLRGSREQYF.

This clone was picked up a small number of times. The chain uses TRBV29-1 and TRBJ2-1; 9 positions agree with TRBD2. The CDR3 covers 15 residues. The germline gives CDR1 SQVTM, CDR2 ANQGSEA. The CDR3 DNA sequence: TGCAGTCAAGCCCCACCGGGACTAGCCCACAATGAGCAGTTCTTC. Protein sequence: CSQAPPGLAHNEQFF.

The table lists this clone with a few counts. The genes are TRBV7-9 and TRBJ1-2; D gene uncertain. In germline, CDR1 is SEHNR, CDR2 FQNEAQ (reference sequence). The CDR3 has 15 amino acids. The ends were cut back, 1 base at V and 10 bases at J, with 19 bases in the middle. Here the CDR3 reads CASSLGRSSSEDYTF. The DNA of the CDR3 is TGTGCCAGCAGCTTAGGCAGGTCATCCTCCGAGGACTACACCTTC.

This clone was detected only a few times. A much bigger clone sits one base away, suggesting this may be a read error. The same CDR3 can be traced to other DNA sequences in this sample. V usage is TRBV6-1 and J usage is TRBJ1-2; D remains unclear. V was cut by 5 bases and J by 8 bases, with 9 bases left in between. Germline values: CDR1 MNHNS, CDR2 SASEGT. This CDR3 is 11 amino acids long. CDR3 sequence: CASSYGLGYTF. The CDR3 DNA sequence: TGTGCCAGCAGTTACGGCCTCGGCTACACCTTC.

In its sample, this clone was seen a few times. The chain is built from TRBV5-1 and TRBJ2-7, with TRBD2 matching over 8 bases. Looked up from germline, CDR1 is SGHRS and CDR2 is YFSETQ. The CDR3 extends over 17 amino acids. The trim removed 1 base at V and 1 base at J, leaving 10 bases unmatched. The CDR3 loop reads CASSLSGWVAGSYEQYF. The CDR3 DNA follows: TGCGCCAGCAGCTTGTCCGGATGGGTAGCGGGGTCCTACGAGCAGTACTTC.

The J gene is TRBJ2-1, the V gene TRBV7-2, with 13 bases lining up with TRBD2. V lost 4 bases, J lost 13 bases, and 13 bases stayed unmatched. The germline V gene encodes CDR1 SGHTA and CDR2 FQGNSA. The CDR3 loop spans 16 amino acids. The CDR3 loop reads CASSSALAGGRGKQFF. The CDR3 region has the DNA TGTGCCAGCAGCTCGGCACTAGCGGGAGGGCGGGGGAAACAGTTCTTC.

The rearrangement links TRBV5-1 to TRBJ2-7; D is undetermined. CDR1 and CDR2 (germline): SGHRS, YFSETQ. The CDR3 extends over 14 amino acids. Trimming stripped 3 bases from V and 6 bases from J, with 16 bases between. As DNA, the CDR3 is TGCGCCAGCAGCTCACCACAGAGGCCCTCCGAGCAGTACTTC. Its translation is CASSSPQRPSEQYF.

J is TRBJ1-2 and V is TRBV14; the D gene is possibly TRBD1 (6 bases). CDR1 SGHDN and CDR2 FVKESK come from the germline V gene. The CDR3 has 16 residues. Trimming cost V 2 bases and J 2 bases, with 15 bases left between them. The CDR3 DNA follows: TGTGCCAGCAGCCAAAGGGGGGCTCAAGAGAACTATGGCTACACCTTC. Protein sequence: CASSQRGAQENYGYTF.